One and the same sample provided the 8 T cell receptor beta chains below, sequenced in a study of CD8 T cells in ankylosing spondylitis. The study's findings and limits: A TCR beta motif of roughly 8 highly homologous variants seemed to mark ankylosing spondylitis blood.

TCRdb reprocessed the 5' RACE reads via MiXCR and lists one record per CDR3 protein. The sample has some 700,000 distinct CDR3 sequences, under 20% seen once. Antigens for these TCRs are unknown. Sequencing used blood, either unsorted or a sorted T cell fraction (not recorded which). The source of these receptors is a male donor with ankylosing spondylitis.

V and J are TRBV20-1 and TRBJ2-3, with D perhaps matching TRBD1 or TRBD2 (5 bases each). Trimming took off 4 bases at V and 0 bases at J, with 11 bases between the two ends. This CDR3 spans 14 amino acids. Germline V gene data show CDR1 as DFQATT and CDR2 as SNEGSKA (reference sequence). CDR3 coding DNA: TGCAGTGCTAAGGGGACCACTAGCACAGATACGCAGTATTTT. It encodes CSAKGTTSTDTQYF.

The sample holds a few counts of this clonotype. This rearrangement joins TRBV24-1 to TRBJ1-1; unclear D gene. CDR3 length: 13 amino acids. Trimming took 3 bases from V and 1 from J, leaving 5 bases between them. Germline V gives CDR1 KGHDR, CDR2 SFDVKD. This CDR3 reads CATSDGKNTEAFF. The CDR3 bases are TGTGCCACCAGTGATGGGAAGAACACTGAAGCTTTCTTT.

The V call is TRBV12-3 or TRBV12-4, the J call TRBJ1-1, with D unclear. The CDR3 covers 14 residues. With 5 bases removed from V and 6 bases from J, the gap between germline ends came to 16 bases. In DNA form, the CDR3 reads TGTGCCAGCAGTCTCCTCGCAGGAGGCGCTGAAGCTTTCTTT. Translation: CASSLLAGGAEAFF.

This clonotype was seen many times. This sequence joins TRBV5-1 and TRBJ2-1; 9 nucleotides agree with TRBD2. With 0 bases clipped from V and 2 bases from J, the junction kept 3 bases outside the gene matches. The CDR3 runs 16 residues. From germline, CDR1 is SGHRS and CDR2 YFSETQ. The CDR3 loop is CASSLEASGTYNEQFF. The CDR3 nucleotides are TGCGCCAGCAGCTTGGAAGCTAGCGGGACCTACAATGAGCAGTTCTTC. The full variable domain, in which reference TRBV5-1 and TRBJ2-1 provide the parts outside the CDR3, is KAGVTQTPRYLIKTRGQQVTLSCSPISGHRSVSWYQQTPGQGLQFLFEYFSETQRNKGNFPGRFSGRQFSNSRSEMNVSTLELGDSALYLCASSLEASGTYNEQFFGPGTRLTVL.

V usage is TRBV10-3 and J usage is TRBJ1-1; D may be TRBD1 (5 bases). Germline values: CDR1 ENHRY, CDR2 SYGVKD. V gave up 0 bases and J gave up 4 bases, with 9 bases separating them. The CDR3 consists of 14 residues. CDR3 sequence (DNA): TGTGCCATCAGTGAGTCAGGGGAGACCACTGAAGCTTTCTTT. It specifies CAISESGETTEAFF.

The chain joins TRBV6-6 to TRBJ2-1; D is unclear. The CDR3 runs 12 residues. Germline V gene data show CDR1 as MNHNY and CDR2 as SVGAGI (reference sequence). Trimming took 7 bases from V and 7 from J, leaving 11 bases between them. This chain's CDR3 is CASNDAGNEQFF. In nucleotides, the CDR3 is TGTGCCAGCAACGACGCTGGGAATGAGCAGTTCTTC.

The table lists this clonotype with a few counts. The chain is built from TRBV12-3 or TRBV12-4 and TRBJ2-1; D might be TRBD1 (7 bases). The CDR3 consists of 15 residues. With 3 bases removed from V and 2 bases from J, the gap between germline ends came to 11 bases. The DNA of the CDR3 is TGTGCCAGCAGTTTCAGGGGGGCCACCTACAATGAGCAGTTCTTC. This sequence encodes CASSFRGATYNEQFF.

This clonotype was counted a few times. The CDR3 DNA reads as TGTGCCAGCAGTCCAAGATCCGTGAGGGAGACCCAGTACTTC. Its translation is CASSPRSVRETQYF. The V call is TRBV12-3 or TRBV12-4, the J call TRBJ2-5; D gene uncertain. CDR3 length: 14 residues. The germline V and J ends were trimmed by 5 bases and 5 bases, with 15 bases remaining between them.